The 18 T cell receptor beta chains presented below share a single source sample, sequenced in a study of T cell responses to AZD1222 COVID-19 vaccine. Measured with immunoSEQ multiplex PCR; TCRdb has only the in-frame clones, and not every one. Of about 200,000 clones detected, roughly 88% appear once; the ten largest clones hold 7.7%. The starting material was peripheral blood, obtained on day 0 of AZD1222 vaccination. These receptors were taken from an adult in good health.

The gene calls are TRBV4-2 and TRBJ1-2, with unresolved D. The germline V and J ends were trimmed by 0 bases and 6 bases, with 14 bases remaining between them. The CDR3 sequence is 15 residues long. Germline V lookup: CDR1 LGHNA, CDR2 YNFKEQ. The CDR3 sequence: CASSQDRAPGNGYTF. As DNA, the CDR3 is TGTGCCAGCAGCCAAGATCGAGCACCTGGAAATGGCTACACCTTC.

The genes are TRBV10-1 and TRBJ2-2; 9 nucleotides line up with TRBD1. CDR3 length equals 17 residues. CDR1 WNHNN and CDR2 SYGVQD come from the germline V gene (reference sequence). The V gene end was trimmed by 8 bases and the J gene end by 0 bases; junction bases not matched to a gene: 10. The CDR3: CASGWTGADSNTGELFF. CDR3 bases: TGCGCCAGCGGGTGGACAGGGGCGGATTCGAACACCGGGGAGCTGTTTTTT.

This sequence joins TRBV30 and TRBJ1-5; D ambiguous. V was cut by 2 bases and J by 9 bases, with 14 bases left in between. The CDR3 is made up of 13 amino acids. Per germline, CDR1 GTSNPN and CDR2 SVGIG (reference sequence). CDR3 region: CAWSRVGGSPQHF. CDR3 DNA sequence: TGTGCCTGGAGTAGGGTTGGAGGATCGCCCCAGCATTTT. Based on the CDR3 plus reference TRBV30 and TRBJ1-5, the full variable domain is SQTIHQWPATLVQPVGSPLSLECTVEGTSNPNLYWYRQAAGRGLQLLFYSVGIGQISSEVPQNLSASRPQDRQFILSSKKLLLSDSGFYLCAWSRVGGSPQHFGDGTRLSIL.

This clone is a singleton in its sample. The chain couples TRBV6-5 to TRBJ2-6, with a tentative D call TRBD1 (6 bases). In germline, CDR1 is MNHEY, CDR2 SVGAGI. This CDR3 is built from 15 residues. Trimming shortened V by 7 bases and J by 4 bases, and 14 bases separated the two germline ends. The CDR3 reads CASIQTGPGANVLTF. The CDR3 coding sequence is TGTGCCAGCATCCAAACAGGGCCCGGGGCCAACGTCCTGACTTTC.

The rearrangement links TRBV7-3 to TRBJ2-1; 8 bases are a match to TRBD2. CDR3 size: 15 residues. CDR1 is SGHTA, CDR2 FQGTGA, per germline. V dropped 4 bases and J dropped 7; count of bases not matched to a gene: 9. The CDR3 sequence: CASSSSGLVLNEQFF. The CDR3 region has the DNA TGTGCCAGCAGCTCCTCGGGACTAGTGCTTAATGAGCAGTTCTTC.

The rearrangement joins TRBV21-1 to TRBJ2-7. TRBV21-1 is shown as a pseudogene. CDR3 length: 15 residues. Here the CDR3 DNA reads TGTGCCAGCAGCGGGATCGGGTTCACCTTTTACGAGCAGTACTTC. This translates into CASSGIGFTFYEQYF.

This clone was observed once. The rearrangement uses TRBV6-5 and TRBJ2-7, with D possibly matching TRBD2 (7 bases). This CDR3 comprises 15 residues. V was pared by 6 bases and J by 0 bases, with 15 bases between. Germline V CDR1 and CDR2: MNHEY, SVGAGI. The CDR3 here is CASSKQGGSSYEQYF. The DNA of the CDR3 is TGTGCCAGCAGCAAACAGGGCGGGAGCTCCTACGAGCAGTACTTC.

The chain recombines TRBV11-2 with TRBJ1-6, with 8 bases that match TRBD1. The germline V gene encodes CDR1 SGHAT and CDR2 FQNNGV. Germline trimming cut 4 bases from V and 0 bases from J; bases unmatched to any gene: 5. This CDR3 has 17 residues. CDR3 amino acids: CASSSPGGGSYNSPLHF. The CDR3 nucleotides read TGTGCCAGCAGCTCGCCAGGGGGCGGCTCCTATAATTCACCCCTCCACTTT.

This clone has only a few counts. The chain is built from TRBV6-4 and TRBJ2-3; TRBD2 agrees at 7 bases. Germline assignment: CDR1 MRHNA and CDR2 SNTAGT. The CDR3 is 14 residues long. V gave up 2 bases and J gave up 1 base; unmatched junction bases: 0. The CDR3 reads CASSDRGGTDTQYF. CDR3 in DNA: TGTGCCAGCAGTGACCGGGGGGGCACAGATACGCAGTATTTT.

This chain links TRBV5-1 with TRBJ2-1; D gene ambiguous. The CDR3 extends over 14 amino acids. Germline V gene lookup returns CDR1 SGHRS and CDR2 YFSETQ. Trimming removed 0 bases at V and 3 bases at J, with 7 bases between. CDR3 amino acids: CASSLDTLYNEQFF. In DNA form, the CDR3 reads TGCGCCAGCAGCTTGGATACTCTCTACAATGAGCAGTTCTTC.

This clone has more than one count but fewer than ten. The chain combines TRBV11-2 with TRBJ2-7; possibly TRBD1 for D (7 bases). V was clipped by 1 base and J by 7 bases, with 14 bases between them. This CDR3 is 14 amino acids long. CDR1 is SGHAT and CDR2 is FQNNGV in the germline V gene. The CDR3 sequence is CASSLGDRAGEQYF. Written as DNA, the CDR3 is TGTGCCAGCAGCTTAGGCGACAGGGCGGGAGAGCAGTACTTC.

The V call is TRBV6-5, the J call TRBJ1-4; no definite D call. The CDR3 spans 14 residues. Trimming cost V 6 bases and J 8 bases, with 16 bases left between them. The germline V gene has CDR1 MNHEY and CDR2 SVGAGI. The CDR3 sequence: CASSRSAFGEKLFF. The CDR3 DNA sequence: TGTGCCAGCAGCCGAAGTGCCTTCGGGGAAAAACTGTTTTTT.

V gene TRBV19 combines with J gene TRBJ1-2, with 7 bases that match TRBD1. This CDR3 contains 14 residues. Germline V CDR1 and CDR2: LNHDA, SQIVND (reference sequence). V was pared by 5 bases and J by 5 bases, with 8 bases of the junction left unmatched. The CDR3 here is CASSVTGTDYGYTF. The CDR3 coding sequence is TGTGCCAGTAGTGTGACCGGGACAGATTATGGCTACACCTTC.

The V call is TRBV7-2, the J call TRBJ1-3; D not resolved. Per germline, CDR1 SGHTA and CDR2 FQGNSA. V shed 5 bases and J shed 4 bases, with 12 bases lying between them. This CDR3 spans 14 amino acids. The CDR3 region has the DNA TGTGCCAGCAGCACACCAGCCGCCGGAAACACCATATATTTT. Translated, it gives CASSTPAAGNTIYF.

The J gene is TRBJ1-1, the V gene TRBV5-1; 8 bases are shared with TRBD1. Germline V CDR1 and CDR2: SGHRS, YFSETQ. V trimming: 3 bases; J trimming: 6 bases; junction bases outside the gene matches: 10. The CDR3 spans 15 residues. This chain's CDR3 is CASSYGDRPYSEAFF. The CDR3 bases are TGCGCCAGCAGCTACGGGGACAGGCCCTATTCTGAAGCTTTCTTT.

The sample holds one count of this clone. The rearrangement joins TRBV6-5 to TRBJ2-6; D unclear. This CDR3 has 12 residues. V was shortened by 7 bases and J by 4 bases, with 5 bases between the two germline ends. Germline assignment: CDR1 MNHEY and CDR2 SVGAGI. The CDR3 spells CASIGGANVLTF. CDR3 nucleotides: TGTGCCAGCATCGGGGGGGCCAACGTCCTGACTTTC.

The chain combines TRBV18 with TRBJ1-2; tentatively, D is TRBD1 (5 bases). Trimming took 6 bases from V and 4 from J, leaving 12 bases between them. The CDR3 runs 13 residues. Germline V lookup: CDR1 KGHSH, CDR2 LQKENI. The CDR3 DNA reads as TGTGCCAGCTCTCCATCAACAGGCTATGGCTACACCTTC. Translation: CASSPSTGYGYTF.

J is TRBJ1-5 and V is TRBV7-2; TRBD1 might be the D (6 bases). The CDR3 spans 16 residues. V was cut by 3 bases and J by 2 bases, with 14 bases left in between. Germline CDR1 is SGHTA and CDR2 is FQGNSA. CDR3 protein: CASSLWGAGGNQPQHF. The CDR3 bases are TGTGCCAGCAGCTTGTGGGGGGCGGGTGGCAATCAGCCCCAGCATTTT.